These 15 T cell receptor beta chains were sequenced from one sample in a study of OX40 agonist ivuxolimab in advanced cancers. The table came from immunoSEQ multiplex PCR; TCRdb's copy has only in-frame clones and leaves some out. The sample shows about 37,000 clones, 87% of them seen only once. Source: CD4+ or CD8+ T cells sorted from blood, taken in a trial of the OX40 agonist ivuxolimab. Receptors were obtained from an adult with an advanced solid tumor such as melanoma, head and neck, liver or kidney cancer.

As DNA, the CDR3 is TGTGCCAGCAGTTACTCGGGGGATGGCACCGGGGAGCTGTTTTTT. This gives the protein CASSYSGDGTGELFF. The chain couples TRBV6-5 to TRBJ2-2; D tentatively fits TRBD1 or TRBD2 (5 bases each). Trimming pared 0 bases from V and 4 bases from J, leaving 9 bases between. Germline values: CDR1 MNHEY, CDR2 SVGAGI. This CDR3 contains 15 residues.

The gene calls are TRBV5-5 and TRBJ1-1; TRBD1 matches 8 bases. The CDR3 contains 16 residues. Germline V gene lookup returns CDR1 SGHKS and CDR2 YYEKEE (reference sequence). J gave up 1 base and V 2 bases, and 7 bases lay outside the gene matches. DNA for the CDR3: TGTGCCAGCAGCTTTCTCGAGACAGGGGAGAACACTGAAGCTTTCTTT. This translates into CASSFLETGENTEAFF.

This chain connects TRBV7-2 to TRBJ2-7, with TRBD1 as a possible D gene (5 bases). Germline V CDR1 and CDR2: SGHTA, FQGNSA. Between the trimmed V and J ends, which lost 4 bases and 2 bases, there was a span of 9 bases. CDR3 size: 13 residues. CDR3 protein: CASSSGQTYEQYF. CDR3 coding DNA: TGTGCCAGCAGCTCAGGACAAACCTACGAGCAGTACTTC. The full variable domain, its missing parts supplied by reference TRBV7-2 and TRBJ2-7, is GAGVSQSPSNKVTEKGKDVELRCDPISGHTALYWYRQSLGQGLEFLIYFQGNSAPDKSGLPSDRFSAERTGGSVSTLTIQRTQQEDSAVYLCASSSGQTYEQYFGPGTRLTVT.

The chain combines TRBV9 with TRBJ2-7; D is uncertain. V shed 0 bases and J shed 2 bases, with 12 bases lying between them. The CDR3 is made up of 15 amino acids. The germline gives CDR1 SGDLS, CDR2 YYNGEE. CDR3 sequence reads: CASSVGFGRAYEQYF. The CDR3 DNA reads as TGTGCCAGCAGCGTAGGGTTCGGGCGAGCCTACGAGCAGTACTTC.

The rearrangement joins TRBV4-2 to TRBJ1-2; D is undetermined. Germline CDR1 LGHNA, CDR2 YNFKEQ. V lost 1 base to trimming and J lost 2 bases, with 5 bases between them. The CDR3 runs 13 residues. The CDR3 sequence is CASSQGVNYGYTF. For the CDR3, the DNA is TGTGCCAGCAGCCAAGGGGTAAACTATGGCTACACCTTC.

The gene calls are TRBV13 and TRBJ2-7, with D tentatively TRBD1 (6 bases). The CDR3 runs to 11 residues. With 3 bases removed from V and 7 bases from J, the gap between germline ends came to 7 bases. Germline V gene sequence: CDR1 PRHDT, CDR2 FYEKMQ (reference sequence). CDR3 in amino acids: CASSFGQEQYF. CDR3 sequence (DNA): TGTGCCAGCAGCTTCGGACAGGAGCAGTACTTC.

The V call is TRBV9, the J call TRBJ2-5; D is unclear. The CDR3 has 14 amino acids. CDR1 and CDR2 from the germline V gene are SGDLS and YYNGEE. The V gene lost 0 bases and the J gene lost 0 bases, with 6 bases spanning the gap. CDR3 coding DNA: TGTGCCAGCAGCGTAGATTTGTACCAAGAGACCCAGTACTTC. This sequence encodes CASSVDLYQETQYF.

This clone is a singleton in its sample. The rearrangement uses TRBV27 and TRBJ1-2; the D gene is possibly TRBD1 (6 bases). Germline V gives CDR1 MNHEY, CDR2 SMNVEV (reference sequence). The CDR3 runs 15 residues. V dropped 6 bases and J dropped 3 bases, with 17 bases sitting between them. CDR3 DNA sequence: TGTGCCAGCAGAGCCGCGGACAGTTTCGACTATGGCTACACCTTC. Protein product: CASRAADSFDYGYTF.

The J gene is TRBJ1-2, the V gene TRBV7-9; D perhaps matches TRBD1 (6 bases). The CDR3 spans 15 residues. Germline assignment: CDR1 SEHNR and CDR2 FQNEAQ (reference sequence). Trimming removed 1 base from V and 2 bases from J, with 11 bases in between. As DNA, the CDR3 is TGTGCCAGCAGCTTAGTGGCAGGGGTAAACTATGGCTACACCTTC. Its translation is CASSLVAGVNYGYTF.

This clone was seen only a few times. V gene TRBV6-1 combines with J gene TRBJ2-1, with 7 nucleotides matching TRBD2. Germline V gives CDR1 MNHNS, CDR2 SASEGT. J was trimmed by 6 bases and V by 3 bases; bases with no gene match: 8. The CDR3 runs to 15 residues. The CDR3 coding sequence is TGTGCCAGCAGTGAGGACGGGGGGTCTGGCAATGAGCAGTTCTTC. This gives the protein CASSEDGGSGNEQFF.

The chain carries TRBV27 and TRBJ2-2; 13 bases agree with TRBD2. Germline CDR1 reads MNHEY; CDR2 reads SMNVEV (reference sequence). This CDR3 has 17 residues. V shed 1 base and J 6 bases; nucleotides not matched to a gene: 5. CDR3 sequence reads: CASSLLTSGGAAGELFF. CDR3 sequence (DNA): TGTGCCAGCAGTTTATTAACTAGCGGGGGGGCTGCCGGGGAGCTGTTTTTT.

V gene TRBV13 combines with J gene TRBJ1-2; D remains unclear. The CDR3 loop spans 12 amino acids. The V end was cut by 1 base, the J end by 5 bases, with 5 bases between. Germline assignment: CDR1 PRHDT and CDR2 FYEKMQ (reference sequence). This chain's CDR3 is CASSLAAYGYTF. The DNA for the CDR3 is TGTGCCAGCAGCTTAGCAGCGTATGGCTACACCTTC.

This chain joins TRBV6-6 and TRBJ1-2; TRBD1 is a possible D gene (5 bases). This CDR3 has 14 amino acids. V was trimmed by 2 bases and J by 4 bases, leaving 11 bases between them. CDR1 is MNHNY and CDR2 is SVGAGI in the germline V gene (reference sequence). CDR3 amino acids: CASSYGGGPYGYTF. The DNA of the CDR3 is TGTGCCAGCAGTTACGGGGGTGGGCCCTATGGCTACACCTTC.

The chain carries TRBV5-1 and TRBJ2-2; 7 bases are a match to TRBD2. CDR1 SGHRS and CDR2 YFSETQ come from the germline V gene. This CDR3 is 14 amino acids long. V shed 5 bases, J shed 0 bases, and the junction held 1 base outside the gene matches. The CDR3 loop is CASRGLPNTGELFF. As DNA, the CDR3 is TGCGCCAGCAGGGGACTACCGAACACCGGGGAGCTGTTTTTT. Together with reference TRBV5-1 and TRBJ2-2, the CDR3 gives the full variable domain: KAGVTQTPRYLIKTRGQQVTLSCSPISGHRSVSWYQQTPGQGLQFLFEYFSETQRNKGNFPGRFSGRQFSNSRSEMNVSTLELGDSALYLCASRGLPNTGELFFGEGSRLTVL.

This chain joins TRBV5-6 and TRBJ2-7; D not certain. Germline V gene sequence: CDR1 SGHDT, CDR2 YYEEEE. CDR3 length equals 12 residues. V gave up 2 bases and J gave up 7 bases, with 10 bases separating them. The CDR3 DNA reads TGTGCCAGCAGCTTTCTGGAAAGGGAGCAGTACTTC. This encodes CASSFLEREQYF.